The next 20 T cell receptor beta chains were all read from a single sample in a study of blood T cell repertoires in COVID-19. Profiling relied on immunoSEQ multiplex PCR, and the TCRdb table lists in-frame clones only, not all of them. This sample yields 200,000 to 300,000 clones, of which around 82% are seen a single time; around 5% belongs to the top ten. Sample: peripheral blood. The receptors originated from a woman aged 65 to 85 with acute or convalescent COVID-19.

This clone was counted a single time. The V and J genes are TRBV7-8 and TRBJ2-3; D may be TRBD2 (7 bases). V shed 6 bases and J shed 1 base, with 14 bases lying between them. This CDR3 has 15 amino acids. Germline V gene data show CDR1 as SGHVS and CDR2 as FQNEAQ. CDR3 region: CASRYGGGGTDTQYF. CDR3 bases: TGTGCCAGCAGATATGGGGGGGGCGGCACAGATACGCAGTATTTT.

The rearrangement links TRBV6-2 or TRBV6-3 to TRBJ1-2, with D tentatively TRBD1 (6 bases). Trimming took off 5 bases at V and 0 bases at J, with 13 bases between the two ends. This CDR3 comprises 15 residues. CDR1 and CDR2 (germline): MNHEY, SVGEGT. The CDR3 sequence: CASSLTGSTNYGYTF. The CDR3 DNA sequence: TGTGCCAGCAGTCTAACAGGGTCGACTAACTATGGCTACACCTTC.

The chain joins TRBV4-2 to TRBJ1-1; D call uncertain. Trimming cost V 2 bases and J 8 bases, with 15 bases left between them. The CDR3 spans 14 residues. The germline V gene encodes CDR1 LGHNA and CDR2 YNFKEQ. CDR3 sequence (DNA): TGTGCCAGCAGCCAATTATCGGCTAGGTTAGAAGCTTTCTTT. Its translation: CASSQLSARLEAFF.

The chain recombines TRBV11-3 with TRBJ2-1; possibly TRBD2 for D (7 bases). The germline gives CDR1 SGHNT, CDR2 YENEEA. The CDR3 contains 16 residues. V was cut by 3 bases and J by 6 bases, with 18 bases left in between. For the CDR3, the DNA is TGTGCCAGCAGCTTCGACGGGGGGCCGGGCTTCAATGAGCAGTTCTTC. This gives the protein CASSFDGGPGFNEQFF.

This clone was observed a single time. The chain uses TRBV3-1 (or the pseudogene TRBV3-2) and TRBJ1-6, with 8 bases aligning to TRBD1. Per germline, CDR1 LGHDT and CDR2 YNNKEL (reference sequence). J was trimmed by 10 bases and V by 1 base; bases with no gene match: 6. The CDR3 consists of 15 residues. CDR3 coding DNA: TGTGCCAGCAGCCAAGGAGGCAGGGGGCTATCACCCCTCCACTTT. This gives the protein CASSQGGRGLSPLHF.

The J gene is TRBJ1-5, the V gene TRBV5-6, with 10 bases that match TRBD1. With 3 bases clipped from V and 5 bases from J, the junction kept 14 bases outside the gene matches. The CDR3 extends over 18 amino acids. CDR1 is SGHDT and CDR2 is YYEEEE in the germline V gene. The CDR3 protein is CASSSRDRGGETHQPQHF. Here the CDR3 DNA reads TGTGCCAGCAGCTCCCGGGACAGGGGCGGAGAAACCCATCAGCCCCAGCATTTT.

The chain links TRBV6-5 to TRBJ2-1; 14 nucleotides align to TRBD2. CDR3 size: 14 residues. V lost 8 bases and J lost 7; bases outside the gene matches: 4. CDR1 and CDR2 from the germline V gene are MNHEY and SVGAGI. The CDR3 sequence: CASSGLAGVNEQFF. CDR3 DNA sequence: TGTGCCAGCTCGGGACTAGCGGGGGTTAATGAGCAGTTCTTC.

The rearrangement joins TRBV5-6 to TRBJ1-1; no firm D call. The ends were cut back, 0 bases at V and 4 bases at J, with 10 bases in the middle. CDR1 and CDR2 (germline): SGHDT, YYEEEE. This CDR3 comprises 14 residues. Here the CDR3 reads CASSLALQITEAFF. The CDR3 DNA sequence: TGTGCCAGCAGCTTGGCCCTACAGATCACTGAAGCTTTCTTT.

This sequence joins TRBV12-3 or TRBV12-4 and TRBJ1-5; D perhaps matches TRBD1 (5 bases). CDR3 length equals 13 residues. V lost 5 bases to trimming and J lost 7 bases, with 12 bases between them. The CDR3 loop reads CASSPEGAQPQHF. The CDR3 DNA follows: TGTGCCAGCAGTCCTGAAGGGGCCCAGCCCCAGCATTTT.

This clone appeared once. The chain is built from TRBV28 and TRBJ1-5, with 9 bases fitting TRBD1. This CDR3 spans 17 amino acids. Trimming removed 11 bases from V and 2 bases from J; junction bases left unmatched: 16. Germline V gives CDR1 MDHEN, CDR2 SYDVKM. The CDR3 protein is CASPRGGTGRCNQPQHF. The CDR3, as DNA: TGTGCCTCCCCCAGGGGGGGGACAGGGAGATGCAATCAGCCCCAGCATTTT.

This clone was seen only once. The chain combines TRBV10-3 with TRBJ1-6; TRBD1 aligns across 9 bases. V lost 6 bases to trimming and J lost 7 bases; unmatched junction nucleotides: 10. CDR1 is ENHRY, CDR2 SYGVKD, per germline. This CDR3 has 16 amino acids. The CDR3 protein is CAISQNMDRGNSPLHF. CDR3 nucleotide sequence: TGTGCCATCAGCCAGAACATGGACAGGGGAAATTCACCCCTCCACTTT.

The V gene is TRBV29-1, the J gene TRBJ2-2; 9 bases are a match to TRBD2. CDR3 size: 14 residues. V gave up 6 bases and J gave up 1 base; unmatched junction bases: 3. Germline values: CDR1 SQVTM, CDR2 ANQGSEA. CDR3 region: CSVTSGRNTGELFF. In nucleotides, the CDR3 is TGCAGCGTCACTAGCGGGCGGAACACCGGGGAGCTGTTTTTT.

This chain uses TRBV5-1 with TRBJ2-1; D is undetermined. Germline CDR1 reads SGHRS; CDR2 reads YFSETQ. Deletions cut 4 bases from V and 6 bases from J, with 8 bases between. CDR3 length: 12 amino acids. The CDR3 DNA reads TGCGCCAGCAGCCGGCTAGTCAATGAGCAGTTCTTC. Residues: CASSRLVNEQFF.

The chain joins TRBV18 to TRBJ1-5; TRBD1 aligns across 8 bases. V lost 3 bases, J lost 2 bases, and 3 bases stayed unmatched. The CDR3 runs to 15 residues. Germline assignment: CDR1 KGHSH and CDR2 LQKENI. CDR3 protein: CASSPGQVGNQPQHF. In nucleotides, the CDR3 is TGTGCCAGCTCACCGGGACAGGTTGGCAATCAGCCCCAGCATTTT.

The chain employs TRBV19 and TRBJ2-1; possible D gene TRBD1, 5 bases. Between the trimmed V and J ends, which lost 3 bases and 2 bases, there was a span of 8 bases. Germline V gives CDR1 LNHDA, CDR2 SQIVND (reference sequence). The CDR3 covers 14 residues. The chain's CDR3 is CASSMGLAYNEQFF. DNA of the CDR3: TGTGCCAGTAGTATGGGGCTAGCCTACAATGAGCAGTTCTTC. The full variable domain, with the rest looked up from reference TRBV19 and TRBJ2-1, is DGGITQSPKYLFRKEGQNVTLSCEQNLNHDAMYWYRQDPGQGLRLIYYSQIVNDFQKGDIAEGYSVSREKKESFPLTVTSAQKNPTAFYLCASSMGLAYNEQFFGPGTRLTVL.

The chain is built from TRBV7-8 and TRBJ1-1; D perhaps matches TRBD1 (5 bases). This CDR3 is built from 14 residues. CDR1 and CDR2 from the germline V gene are SGHVS and FQNEAQ. V was shortened by 5 bases and J by 3 bases, with 13 bases between the two germline ends. The CDR3 is CASSKDRTYTEAFF. In nucleotides, the CDR3 is TGTGCCAGCAGCAAAGACAGAACTTACACTGAAGCTTTCTTT. The full variable domain, its missing parts supplied by reference TRBV7-8 and TRBJ1-1, is GAGVSQSPRYKVAKRGQDVALRCDPISGHVSLFWYQQALGQGPEFLTYFQNEAQLDKSGLPSDRFFAERPEGSVSTLKIQRTQQEDSAVYLCASSKDRTYTEAFFGQGTRLTVV.

The rearrangement links TRBV27 to TRBJ2-1, with TRBD1 matching over 7 bases. Germline V gene data show CDR1 as MNHEY and CDR2 as SMNVEV (reference sequence). CDR3 length equals 14 residues. This CDR3 reads CAVSRTGSYNEQFF. In nucleotides, the CDR3 is TGTGCAGTATCCAGGACAGGCTCCTACAATGAGCAGTTCTTC.

The rearrangement joins TRBV29-1 to TRBJ2-3; TRBD1 aligns across 8 bases. V shed 3 bases and J 4 bases; nucleotides not matched to a gene: 6. Germline loops: CDR1 SQVTM, CDR2 ANQGSEA. CDR3 length: 14 residues. CDR3 DNA sequence: TGCAGCGTTGATCTAGCACAGGGGGCAGATACGCAGTATTTT. Translated: CSVDLAQGADTQYF.

The CDR3 reads CASSLGQGKTNYGYTF. For the CDR3, the DNA is TGTGCCAGCAGCTTGGGACAGGGAAAGACTAACTATGGCTACACCTTC. This rearrangement joins TRBV5-4 to TRBJ1-2; 7 nucleotides match TRBD1. The CDR3 extends over 16 amino acids. J gave up 0 bases and V 0 bases, and 5 bases lay outside the gene matches. Germline V gene data show CDR1 as SGHNT and CDR2 as YYREEE (reference sequence).

The gene calls are TRBV19 and TRBJ2-2; TRBD1 agrees at 8 bases. In germline, CDR1 is LNHDA, CDR2 SQIVND (reference sequence). The CDR3 consists of 15 residues. The V segment lost 7 bases and the J segment 4 bases; nucleotides outside the gene matches: 8. CDR3 amino acids: CASTTGTGGTGELFF. CDR3 DNA: TGTGCCAGTACCACCGGTACAGGGGGCACCGGGGAGCTGTTTTTT.